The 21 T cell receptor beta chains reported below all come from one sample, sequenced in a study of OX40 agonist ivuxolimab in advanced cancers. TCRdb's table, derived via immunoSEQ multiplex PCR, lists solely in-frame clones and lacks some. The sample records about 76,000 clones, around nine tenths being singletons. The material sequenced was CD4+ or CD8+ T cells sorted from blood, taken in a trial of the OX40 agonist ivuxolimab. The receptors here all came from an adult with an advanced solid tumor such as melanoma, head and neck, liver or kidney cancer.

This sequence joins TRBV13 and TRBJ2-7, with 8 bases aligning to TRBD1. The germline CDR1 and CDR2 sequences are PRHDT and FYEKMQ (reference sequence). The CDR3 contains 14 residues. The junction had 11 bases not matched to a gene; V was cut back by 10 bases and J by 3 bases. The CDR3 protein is CATNKGQDYYEQYF. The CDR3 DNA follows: TGTGCCACCAATAAGGGACAGGATTACTACGAGCAGTACTTC. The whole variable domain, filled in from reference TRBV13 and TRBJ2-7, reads AAGVIQSPRHLIKEKRETATLKCYPIPRHDTVYWYQQGPGQDPQFLISFYEKMQSDKGSIPDRFSAQQFSDYHSELNMSSLELGDSALYFCATNKGQDYYEQYFGPGTRLTVT.

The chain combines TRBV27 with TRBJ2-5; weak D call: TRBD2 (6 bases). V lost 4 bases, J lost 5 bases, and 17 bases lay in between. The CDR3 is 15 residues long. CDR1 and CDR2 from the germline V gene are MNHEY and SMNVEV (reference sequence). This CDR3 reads CASSSGGWARETQYF. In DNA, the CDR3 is TGTGCCAGCAGTTCTGGGGGGTGGGCCAGGGAGACCCAGTACTTC.

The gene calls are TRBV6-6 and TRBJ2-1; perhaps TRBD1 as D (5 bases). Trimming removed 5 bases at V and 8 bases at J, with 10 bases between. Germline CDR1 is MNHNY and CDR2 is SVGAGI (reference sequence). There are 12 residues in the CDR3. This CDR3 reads CASSTTGYEQFF. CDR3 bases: TGTGCCAGCAGTACCACAGGTTATGAGCAGTTCTTC.

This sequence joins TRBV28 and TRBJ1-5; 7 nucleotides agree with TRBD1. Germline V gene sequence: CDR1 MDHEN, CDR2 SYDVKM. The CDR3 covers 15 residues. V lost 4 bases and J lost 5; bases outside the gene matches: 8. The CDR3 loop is CASSSYRDSYQPQHF. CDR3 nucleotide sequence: TGTGCCAGCAGTTCATATCGGGACAGTTATCAGCCCCAGCATTTT. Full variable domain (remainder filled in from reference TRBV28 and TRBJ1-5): DVKVTQSSRYLVKRTGEKVFLECVQDMDHENMFWYRQDPGLGLRLIYFSYDVKMKEKGDIPEGYSVSREKKERFSLILESASTNQTSMYLCASSSYRDSYQPQHFGDGTRLSIL.

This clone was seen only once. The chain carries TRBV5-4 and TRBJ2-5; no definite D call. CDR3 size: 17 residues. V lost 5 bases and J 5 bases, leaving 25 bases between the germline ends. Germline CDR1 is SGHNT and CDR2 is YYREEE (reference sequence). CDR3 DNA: TGTGCCAGCAGTCTCGCTTTACACGATTCCCTTAAGGAGACCCAGTACTTC. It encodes CASSLALHDSLKETQYF. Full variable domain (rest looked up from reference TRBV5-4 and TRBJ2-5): ETGVTQSPTHLIKTRGQQVTLRCSSQSGHNTVSWYQQALGQGPQFIFQYYREEENGRGNFPPRFSGLQFPNYSSELNVNALELDDSALYLCASSLALHDSLKETQYFGPGTRLLVL.

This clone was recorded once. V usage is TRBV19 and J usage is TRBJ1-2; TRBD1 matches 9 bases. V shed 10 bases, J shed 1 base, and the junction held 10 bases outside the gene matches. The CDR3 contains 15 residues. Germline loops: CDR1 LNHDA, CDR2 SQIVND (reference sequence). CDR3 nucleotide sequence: TGTGCCACCAGGGACAGGGTCAGTGATAACTATGGCTACACCTTC. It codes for CATRDRVSDNYGYTF. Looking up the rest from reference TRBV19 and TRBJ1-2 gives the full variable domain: DGGITQSPKYLFRKEGQNVTLSCEQNLNHDAMYWYRQDPGQGLRLIYYSQIVNDFQKGDIAEGYSVSREKKESFPLTVTSAQKNPTAFYLCATRDRVSDNYGYTFGSGTRLTVV.

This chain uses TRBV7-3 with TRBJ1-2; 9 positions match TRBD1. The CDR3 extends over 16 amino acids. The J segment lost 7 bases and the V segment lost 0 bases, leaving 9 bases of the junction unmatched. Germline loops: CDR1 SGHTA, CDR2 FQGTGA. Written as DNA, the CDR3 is TGTGCCAGCAGCTTAACCGGGACAGGGACTTACGGTGGCTACACCTTC. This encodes CASSLTGTGTYGGYTF.

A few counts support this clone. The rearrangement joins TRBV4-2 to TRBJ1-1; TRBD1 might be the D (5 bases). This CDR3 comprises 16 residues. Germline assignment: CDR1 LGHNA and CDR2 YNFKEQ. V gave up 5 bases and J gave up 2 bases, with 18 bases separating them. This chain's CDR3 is CASSSAEGQSNTEAFF. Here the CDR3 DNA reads TGTGCCAGCAGCTCGGCCGAGGGGCAGTCCAACACTGAAGCTTTCTTT.

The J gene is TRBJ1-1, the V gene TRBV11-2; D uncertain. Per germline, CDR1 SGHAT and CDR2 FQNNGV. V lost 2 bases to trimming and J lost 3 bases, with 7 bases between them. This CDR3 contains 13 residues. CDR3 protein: CASSLQEDTEAFF. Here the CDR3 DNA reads TGTGCCAGCAGCTTACAGGAAGACACTGAAGCTTTCTTT.

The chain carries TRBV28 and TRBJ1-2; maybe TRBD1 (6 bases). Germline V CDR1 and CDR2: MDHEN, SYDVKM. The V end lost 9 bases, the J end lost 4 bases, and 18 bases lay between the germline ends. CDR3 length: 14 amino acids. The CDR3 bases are TGTGCCAGTTCGGACAGCGCAACTCCCTATGGCTACACCTTC. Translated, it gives CASSDSATPYGYTF.

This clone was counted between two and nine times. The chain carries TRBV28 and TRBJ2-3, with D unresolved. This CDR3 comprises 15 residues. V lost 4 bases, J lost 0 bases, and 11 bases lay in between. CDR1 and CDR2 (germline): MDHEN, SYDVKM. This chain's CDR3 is CASSSPKRSTDTQYF. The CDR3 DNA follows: TGTGCCAGCAGTTCCCCCAAAAGAAGCACAGATACGCAGTATTTT.

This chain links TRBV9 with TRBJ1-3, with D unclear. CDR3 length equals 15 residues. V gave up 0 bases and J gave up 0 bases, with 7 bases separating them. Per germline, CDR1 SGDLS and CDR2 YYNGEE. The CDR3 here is CASSVGGNSGNTIYF. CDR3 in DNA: TGTGCCAGCAGCGTAGGAGGCAACTCTGGAAACACCATATATTTT.

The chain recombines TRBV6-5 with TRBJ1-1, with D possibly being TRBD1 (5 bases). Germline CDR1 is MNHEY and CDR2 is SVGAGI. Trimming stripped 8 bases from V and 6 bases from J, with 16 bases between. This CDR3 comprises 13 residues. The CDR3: CASGRTGDSEAFF. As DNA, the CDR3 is TGTGCCAGCGGAAGGACTGGGGACTCTGAAGCTTTCTTT.

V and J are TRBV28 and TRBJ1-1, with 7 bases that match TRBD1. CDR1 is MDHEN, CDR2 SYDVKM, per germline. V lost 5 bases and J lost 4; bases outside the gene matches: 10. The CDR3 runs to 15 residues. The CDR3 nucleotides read TGTGCCAGCAGTAGAGACAGGGCAAGTATCACTGAAGCTTTCTTT. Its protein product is CASSRDRASITEAFF.

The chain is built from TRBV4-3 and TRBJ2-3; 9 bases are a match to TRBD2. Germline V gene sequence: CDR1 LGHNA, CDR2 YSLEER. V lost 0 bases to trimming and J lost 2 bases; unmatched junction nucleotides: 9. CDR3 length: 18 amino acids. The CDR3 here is CASSQDGVRGGFTDTQYF. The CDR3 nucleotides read TGCGCCAGCAGCCAAGATGGGGTGCGGGGGGGCTTCACAGATACGCAGTATTTT.

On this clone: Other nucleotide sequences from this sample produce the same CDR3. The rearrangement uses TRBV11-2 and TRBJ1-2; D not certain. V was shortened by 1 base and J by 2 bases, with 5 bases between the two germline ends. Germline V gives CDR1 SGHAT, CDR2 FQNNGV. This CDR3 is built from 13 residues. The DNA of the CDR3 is TGTGCCAGCAGCTTAGGGGGAAACTATGGCTACACCTTC. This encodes CASSLGGNYGYTF.

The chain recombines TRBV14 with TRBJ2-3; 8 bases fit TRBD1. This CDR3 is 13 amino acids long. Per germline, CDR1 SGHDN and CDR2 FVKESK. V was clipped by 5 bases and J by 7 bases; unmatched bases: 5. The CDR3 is CASSIDRGNTQYF. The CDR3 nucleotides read TGTGCCAGCAGCATCGACAGGGGAAATACGCAGTATTTT.

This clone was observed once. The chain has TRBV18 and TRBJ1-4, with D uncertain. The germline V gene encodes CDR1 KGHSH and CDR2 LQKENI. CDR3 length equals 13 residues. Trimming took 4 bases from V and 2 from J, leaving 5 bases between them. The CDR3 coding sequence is TGTGCCAGCTCACGAGGTACTAATGAAAAACTGTTTTTT. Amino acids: CASSRGTNEKLFF.

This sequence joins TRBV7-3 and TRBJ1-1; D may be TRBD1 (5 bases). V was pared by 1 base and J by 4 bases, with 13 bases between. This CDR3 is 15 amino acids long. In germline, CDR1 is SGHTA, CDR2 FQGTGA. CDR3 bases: TGTGCCAGCAGCTTAAGTGGGGCGGACGGCACTGAAGCTTTCTTT. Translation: CASSLSGADGTEAFF.

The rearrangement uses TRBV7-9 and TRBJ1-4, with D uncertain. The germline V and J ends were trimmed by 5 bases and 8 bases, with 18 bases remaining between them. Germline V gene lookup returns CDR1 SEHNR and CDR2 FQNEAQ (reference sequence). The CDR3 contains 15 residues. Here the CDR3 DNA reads TGTGCCAGCAGCCAATCTGACCTGGTTGGAGAAAAACTGTTTTTT. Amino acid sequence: CASSQSDLVGEKLFF.

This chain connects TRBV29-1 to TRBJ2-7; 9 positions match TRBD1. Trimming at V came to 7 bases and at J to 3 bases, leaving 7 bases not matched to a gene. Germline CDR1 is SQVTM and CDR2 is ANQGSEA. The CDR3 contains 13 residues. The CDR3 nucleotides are TGCAGCGCCTCGGCGGGACAGGGCTACGAGCAGTACTTC. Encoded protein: CSASAGQGYEQYF.